The entry below describes one T cell receptor beta chain. The same CDR3 arises from other DNA sequences in this sample as well. Individuals drawn from some 25 US areas were roughly 18 to 95 years old. CDR1 KGHSH and CDR2 LQKENI come from the germline V gene. The CDR3 runs to 13 residues. Trimming cost V 3 bases and J 1 base, with 6 bases left between them. These data are taken from a study of blood T cell repertoires in COVID-19. Sequencing used immunoSEQ multiplex PCR; TCRdb keeps in-frame clones, though not all of them. Counted here are roughly 300,000 clones, approximately 83% occurring once; the ten biggest clones make up roughly 4.2%.

Material for sequencing was PBMCs or T cells enriched from blood (not recorded which). The chain uses TRBV18 and TRBJ2-5; D remains ambiguous. This receptor was identified in a woman aged 40 to 49 with acute COVID-19. CDR3 sequence (DNA): TGTGCCAGCTCACCTGGCAGCCAAGAGACCCAGTACTTC. The encoded protein is CASSPGSQETQYF.